Listed below are T cell receptor beta chains from one sample, sequenced in a study of T cells in Graves' hyperthyroidism and ophthalmopathy. TCRdb analysed the multiplex PCR reads with MiXCR anew, one entry per CDR3 protein. This sample has about 710,000 distinct CDR3 sequences, with 15% to 20% found just once. The sequenced material came from blood. The receptors were gathered from a man younger than 30 with Graves' hyperthyroidism. The CDR3 runs from the conserved cysteine through the conserved F or W. D genes are given only for firm matches. Clone size is given for some rows only: seen once, a few or many times, or a class if the clone is expanded.

v_gene	j_gene	d_gene	abundance	CDR3aa	CDR3nt
TRBV19	TRBJ2-1	TRBD2	NA	CASSTGLAGGRYNEQFF	TGTGCCAGTAGTACCGGACTAGCGGGAGGGAGATACAATGAGCAGTTCTTC
TRBV27	TRBJ2-7	TRBD2	many	CASSKLASSYEQYF	TGTGCCAGCAGTAAACTAGCGAGCTCCTACGAGCAGTACTTC
TRBV15	TRBJ1-1	NA	NA	CATSRDGGGTEAFF	TGTGCCACCAGCAGAGACGGGGGCGGCACTGAAGCTTTCTTT
TRBV2	TRBJ1-6	NA	NA	CASRLTYNSPLHF	TGTGCCAGTCGACTTACCTATAATTCACCCCTCCACTTT
TRBV12-3/TRBV12-4	TRBJ1-1	TRBD1	many	CASSPMDRGDTEAFF	TGTGCCAGCAGTCCCATGGACAGGGGAGACACTGAAGCTTTCTTT
TRBV29-1	TRBJ1-1	NA	few	CSVEGRFSNTEAFF	TGCAGCGTTGAAGGAAGGTTCTCGAACACTGAAGCTTTCTTT
TRBV20-1	TRBJ2-7	NA	few	CSAHSSSYEQYF	TGCAGTGCTCATTCCAGCTCCTACGAGCAGTACTTC
TRBV27	TRBJ1-1	NA	few	CASSSGVRSSTEAFF	TGTGCCAGCAGTTCCGGGGTCCGATCGTCCACTGAAGCTTTCTTT
TRBV11-3	TRBJ2-3	TRBD2	many	CASSSRGTSGSTDTQYF	TGTGCCAGCAGCTCGAGAGGGACTAGCGGTAGCACAGATACGCAGTATTTT
TRBV28	TRBJ2-1	TRBD2	many	CASSLGLAGNGEQFF	TGTGCCAGCAGTTTAGGACTAGCGGGTAACGGGGAGCAGTTCTTC
TRBV20-1	TRBJ1-1	TRBD1	many	CSARDPAGGNTEAFF	TGCAGTGCTAGAGATCCGGCAGGGGGAAACACTGAAGCTTTCTTT
TRBV6-4	TRBJ1-1	NA	NA	CASNPPPGSKNTEAFF	TGTGCCAGCAATCCCCCCCCAGGGTCGAAGAACACTGAAGCTTTCTTT
TRBV14	TRBJ2-1	NA	NA	CASSLTIRDEQFF	TGTGCCAGCAGCCTCACAATCCGGGATGAGCAGTTCTTC
TRBV29-1	TRBJ2-7	NA	NA	CSVDVWGREQYF	TGCAGCGTCGACGTTTGGGGACGCGAGCAGTACTTC
TRBV14	TRBJ1-3	NA	NA	CASSQAGASGNTIYF	TGTGCCAGCAGCCAAGCGGGAGCCTCTGGAAACACCATATATTTT
TRBV7-2	TRBJ2-5	NA	many	CASSLAGHMETQYF	TGTGCCAGCAGCTTAGCGGGGCATATGGAGACCCAGTACTTC
TRBV4-3	TRBJ1-2	NA	once	CASSQDLDLNYGYTF	TGCGCCAGCAGCCAAGATTTGGACCTTAACTATGGCTACACCTTC